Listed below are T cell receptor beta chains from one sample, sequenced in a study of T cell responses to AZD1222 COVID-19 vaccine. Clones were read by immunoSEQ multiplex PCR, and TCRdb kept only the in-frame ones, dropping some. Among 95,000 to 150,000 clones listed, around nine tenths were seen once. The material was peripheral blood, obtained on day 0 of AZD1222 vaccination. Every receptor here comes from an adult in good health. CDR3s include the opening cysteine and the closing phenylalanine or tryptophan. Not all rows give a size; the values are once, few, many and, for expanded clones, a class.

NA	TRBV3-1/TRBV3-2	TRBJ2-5	CASSSSLGTGGRGTQYF
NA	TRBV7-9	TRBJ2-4	CASSPRGRDVQYF
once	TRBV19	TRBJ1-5	CASRSGEFSNQPQHF
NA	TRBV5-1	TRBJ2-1	CASSLGYGTGGKDEQFF
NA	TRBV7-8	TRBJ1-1	CASSYEERTGAFF
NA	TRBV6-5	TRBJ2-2	CASSYLPGELFF
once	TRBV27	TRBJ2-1	CASRTSGSYNEQFF
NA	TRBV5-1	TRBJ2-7	CASRPGTSGMSAGSYEQYF
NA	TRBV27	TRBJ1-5	CASSPSGVRNQPQHF
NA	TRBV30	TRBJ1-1	CAWAQGLLRNTEAFF
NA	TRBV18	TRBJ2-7	CASSPLGGADEQYF
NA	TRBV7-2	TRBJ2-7	CASSLAPGTKHEQYF
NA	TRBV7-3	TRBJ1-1	CASSLYGGNTEAFF
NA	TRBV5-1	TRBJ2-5	CASSLAHAAGETQYF
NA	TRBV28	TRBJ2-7	CASSLLTGGGYEQYF
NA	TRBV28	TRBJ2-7	CASSFLAGSSYEQYF
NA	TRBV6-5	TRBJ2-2	CASSITQGSGELFF
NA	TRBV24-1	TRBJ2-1	CATSDLGSAGGPVGEQFF
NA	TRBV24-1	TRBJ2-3	CATSGLRQGPDTQYF
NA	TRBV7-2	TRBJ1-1	CASSFMNTEAFF
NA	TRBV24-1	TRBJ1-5	CATSEKGSNQPQHF
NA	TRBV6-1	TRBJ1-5	CASSDSLSDRGRSQPQHF
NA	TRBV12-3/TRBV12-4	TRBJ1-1	CASSVDEGPAFF
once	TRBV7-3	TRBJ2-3	CASSLTADTQYF
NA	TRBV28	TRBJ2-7	CASSVGTGVYEQYF
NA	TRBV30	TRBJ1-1	CAWTLAGGTEAFF
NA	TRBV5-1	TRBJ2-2	CASSPDRSSTGELFF
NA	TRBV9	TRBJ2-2	CASSVGGATGELFF
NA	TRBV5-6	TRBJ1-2	CASSPTGGVGGYTF
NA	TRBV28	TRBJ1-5	CASSPGQFRGPQHF
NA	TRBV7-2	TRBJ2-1	CASSLVRNNEQFF
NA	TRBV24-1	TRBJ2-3	CATSEDFSDTQYF
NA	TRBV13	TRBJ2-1	CASSRRASGTLEEQFF
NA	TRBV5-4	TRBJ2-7	CASSLGLETYEQYF
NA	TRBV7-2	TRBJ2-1	CASSLTFNSYNEQFF
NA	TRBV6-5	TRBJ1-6	CAIRTGEGSPLHF
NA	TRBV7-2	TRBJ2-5	CASSLGGTIKRETQYF
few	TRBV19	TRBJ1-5	CASSISSGTRGQPQHF
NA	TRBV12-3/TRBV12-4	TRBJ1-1	CASSLQGGAEAFF
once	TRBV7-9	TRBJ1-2	CASSLAGRGYTF
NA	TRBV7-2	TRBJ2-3	CASRLGYTDTQYF
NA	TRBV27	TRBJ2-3	CASSSPTGARDTDTQYF
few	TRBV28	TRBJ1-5	CASSLGGGNQPQHF
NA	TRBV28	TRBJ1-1	CASSLFWETLSTEAFF
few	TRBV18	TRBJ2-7	CASSPPGQGNTEQYF
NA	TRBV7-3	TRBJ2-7	CASSLGDGKQYF
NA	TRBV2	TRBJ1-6	CASSEGGTLRSPLHF
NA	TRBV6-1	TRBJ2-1	CASSESSYNEQFF
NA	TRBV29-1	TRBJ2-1	CSVEGRGAVNEQFF